The 28 T cell receptor beta chains below all came from one sample that was sequenced in a study of blood T cells in healthy people across ages. Sample-barcoded 5' priming and a J-beta primer mix drove a second PCR of 7 to 11 cycles. TCRdb re-analysed the 5' RACE reads in MiXCR, keeping a single row per CDR3 protein. The sample has fewer than 1 million distinct CDR3 sequences, 44% seen once. The sample comprised blood. These receptors were collected from a man aged 55 to 69 in good health.

This clonotype was recorded once. The chain joins TRBV6-6 to TRBJ1-1; D gene uncertain. Trimming removed 2 bases at V and 6 bases at J, with 7 bases between. This CDR3 has 12 amino acids. Germline loops: CDR1 MNHNY, CDR2 SVGAGI (reference sequence). In nucleotides, the CDR3 is TGTGCCAGCAGTTACGGGGATTCTGAAGCTTTCTTT. Its protein is CASSYGDSEAFF.

The genes are TRBV7-9 and TRBJ1-2; 8 nucleotides align to TRBD1. Trimming at V came to 5 bases and at J to 6 bases, leaving 11 bases not matched to a gene. The CDR3 is made up of 15 amino acids. Germline loops: CDR1 SEHNR, CDR2 FQNEAQ (reference sequence). This chain's CDR3 is CASSINSRGQDGYTF. In DNA form, the CDR3 reads TGTGCCAGCAGCATAAACTCCAGGGGGCAAGATGGCTACACCTTC.

This clonotype was picked up a small number of times. The V gene is TRBV4-1, the J gene TRBJ1-4; TRBD1 is a possible D gene (5 bases). Germline CDR1 MGHRA, CDR2 YSYEKL. This CDR3 region has 18 residues. V lost 3 bases and J 7 bases, leaving 24 bases between the germline ends. CDR3 DNA: TGCGCCAGCAGCCAGGAGACTGGGGCGCGGGAAGAGGGTGAAAAACTGTTTTTT. Translated: CASSQETGAREEGEKLFF.

There are a few counts of this clonotype. This chain uses TRBV30 with TRBJ2-1; D is uncertain. Germline V CDR1 and CDR2: GTSNPN, SVGIG (reference sequence). V lost 0 bases to trimming and J lost 9 bases, with 6 bases between them. The CDR3 covers 11 residues. This CDR3 is CAWSVKIEQFF. CDR3 bases: TGTGCCTGGAGTGTAAAAATTGAGCAGTTCTTC. Full variable domain (remainder filled in from reference TRBV30 and TRBJ2-1): SQTIHQWPATLVQPVGSPLSLECTVEGTSNPNLYWYRQAAGRGLQLLFYSVGIGQISSEVPQNLSASRPQDRQFILSSKKLLLSDSGFYLCAWSVKIEQFFGPGTRLTVL.

V is TRBV29-1 and J is TRBJ2-2; no clear D gene. The germline V and J ends were trimmed by 6 bases and 3 bases, with 5 bases remaining between them. The CDR3 spans 11 residues. Germline CDR1 SQVTM, CDR2 ANQGSEA. The CDR3 DNA sequence: TGCAGCGTCGCGGACACCGGGGAGCTGTTTTTT. This gives the protein CSVADTGELFF.

The J gene is TRBJ1-2, the V gene TRBV20-1, with D possibly matching TRBD1 (5 bases). The V gene lost 5 bases and the J gene lost 2 bases, with 12 bases spanning the gap. CDR1 and CDR2 from the germline V gene are DFQATT and SNEGSKA (reference sequence). There are 13 residues in the CDR3. The CDR3 here is CSASWTSNYGYTF. As DNA, the CDR3 is TGCAGTGCTTCTTGGACAAGCAACTATGGCTACACCTTC.

This clonotype was counted only a few times. The chain employs TRBV9 and TRBJ2-7; 9 bases fit TRBD2. Germline V gives CDR1 SGDLS, CDR2 YYNGEE. V lost 6 bases to trimming and J lost 3 bases; unmatched junction nucleotides: 4. CDR3 length: 13 residues. This chain's CDR3 is CASNPAGGYEQYF. CDR3 DNA: TGTGCCAGCAACCCAGCGGGGGGCTACGAGCAGTACTTC.

This clonotype was detected a few times. The genes are TRBV20-1 and TRBJ2-1, with 11 bases aligning to TRBD2. Germline CDR1 and CDR2: DFQATT and SNEGSKA (reference sequence). Losses at the gene ends were 6 bases for V and 5 bases for J; bases not matched to a gene: 6. The CDR3 totals 14 residues. The CDR3, as DNA: TGCAGTGCACCGGGGACTAGCGGCAACAATGAGCAGTTCTTC. This sequence encodes CSAPGTSGNNEQFF.

This clonotype turned up a few times. This rearrangement joins TRBV5-1 to TRBJ1-4, with D perhaps TRBD1 (5 bases). V was pared by 4 bases and J by 8 bases, with 12 bases between. CDR3 length equals 13 residues. CDR1 SGHRS and CDR2 YFSETQ come from the germline V gene. The CDR3 sequence: CASSEGPAEKLFF. In DNA form, the CDR3 reads TGCGCCAGCAGCGAGGGGCCAGCGGAAAAACTGTTTTTT.

This clonotype occurred a few times. The gene calls are TRBV10-3 and TRBJ2-1, with 9 bases aligning to TRBD1. CDR1 is ENHRY and CDR2 is SYGVKD in the germline V gene. The CDR3 contains 13 residues. After removal of 8 bases from V and 4 bases from J, the junction contained 3 bases not matched to a gene. The DNA for the CDR3 is TGTGCCATCCGACAGGGGGGATACAATGAGCAGTTCTTC. Its translation is CAIRQGGYNEQFF.

There are a few counts of this clonotype. The CDR3 nucleotides read TGTGCCAGCAGGGATCACTACGAGCAGTACTTC. Protein sequence: CASRDHYEQYF. This chain joins TRBV28 and TRBJ2-7; D gene uncertain. The CDR3 extends over 11 amino acids. V dropped 6 bases and J dropped 3 bases, with 6 bases sitting between them. Germline V CDR1 and CDR2: MDHEN, SYDVKM.

The chain employs TRBV5-7 and TRBJ1-1; TRBD1 aligns across 9 bases. TRBV5-7 has ORF status, its function being uncertain. CDR3 size: 14 residues. Trimming cost V 0 bases and J 6 bases; bases outside gene matches: 3. CDR3 protein: CASSLEDRGPEAFF. The DNA for the CDR3 is TGTGCCAGCAGCTTGGAGGACAGGGGTCCTGAAGCTTTCTTT.

J is TRBJ1-5 and V is TRBV6-2 or TRBV6-3; a possible D gene is TRBD1 (6 bases). The CDR3 consists of 14 residues. CDR1 is MNHEY and CDR2 is SVGEGT in the germline V gene. Deletions cut 6 bases from V and 0 bases from J, with 9 bases between. CDR3 nucleotides: TGTGCCAGCAGACGACAGGATAGCAATCAGCCCCAGCATTTT. The encoded protein is CASRRQDSNQPQHF.

This clonotype has a count of ten or more. This chain joins TRBV6-6 and TRBJ1-2, with D maybe TRBD1 (6 bases). In germline, CDR1 is MNHNY, CDR2 SVGAGI (reference sequence). The ends were cut back, 6 bases at V and 4 bases at J, with 21 bases in the middle. This CDR3 region has 16 residues. CDR3 in amino acids: CASSPGTLLSSYGYTF. As DNA, the CDR3 is TGTGCCAGCAGCCCCGGGACACTTTTATCGAGCTATGGCTACACCTTC.

This sequence joins TRBV21-1 and TRBJ1-2; the table assigns TRBD1, which was not confirmed against the DNA. TRBV21-1 is an annotated pseudogene. There are 20 residues in the CDR3. DNA of the CDR3: TGTGCCAGCAGCGAGCCACCAAAAAACAGGGGGAAATGTGTATACTATGGCTACACCTTC. Residues: CASSEPPKNRGKCVYYGYTF.

In its sample, this clonotype was seen a few times. This CDR3 reads CATSRGGTGINEQFF. CDR3 DNA: TGTGCCACCAGCAGAGGTGGGACAGGGATCAATGAGCAGTTCTTC. This chain connects TRBV15 to TRBJ2-1; TRBD1 aligns across 9 bases. The CDR3 length is 15 residues. With 1 base clipped from V and 6 bases from J, the junction kept 4 bases outside the gene matches. The germline V gene has CDR1 LNHNV and CDR2 YYDKDF (reference sequence).

V and J are TRBV6-2 or TRBV6-3 and TRBJ2-4; a weak D match, TRBD2 (6 bases). CDR3 length: 20 amino acids. CDR1 and CDR2 (germline): MNHEY, SVGEGT. Between the trimmed V and J ends, which lost 0 bases and 2 bases, there was a span of 23 bases. The CDR3 DNA reads as TGTGCCAGCAGTTACTCGACGAGAGGTGGGAGGCGCGGAACCAAAAACATTCAGTACTTC. It yields the protein CASSYSTRGGRRGTKNIQYF.

The rearrangement uses TRBV9 and TRBJ1-6; tentative D call: TRBD1 (6 bases). V was pared by 0 bases and J by 8 bases, with 12 bases between. CDR1 SGDLS and CDR2 YYNGEE come from the germline V gene. This CDR3 has 15 amino acids. CDR3 in DNA: TGTGCCAGCAGCGTAGGTGTAGGGGGAGATTCACCCCTCCACTTT. Amino acid sequence: CASSVGVGGDSPLHF.

This clonotype was picked up a small number of times. J is TRBJ1-6 and V is TRBV7-9, with 12 bases that match TRBD1. V shed 5 bases and J 3 bases; nucleotides not matched to a gene: 5. This CDR3 spans 17 amino acids. Germline CDR1 SEHNR, CDR2 FQNEAQ (reference sequence). CDR3 sequence reads: CASSPGQGADYNSPLHF. In DNA, the CDR3 is TGTGCCAGCAGCCCGGGACAGGGGGCCGACTATAATTCACCCCTCCACTTT. Complete variable domain (other parts from reference TRBV7-9 and TRBJ1-6): DTGVSQNPRHKITKRGQNVTFRCDPISEHNRLYWYRQTLGQGPEFLTYFQNEAQLEKSRLLSDRFSAERPKGSFSTLEIQRTEQGDSAMYLCASSPGQGADYNSPLHFGNGTRLTVT.

This clonotype was seen many times. The V and J genes are TRBV7-8 and TRBJ2-6; no clear D. The CDR3 loop spans 19 amino acids. Looked up from germline, CDR1 is SGHVS and CDR2 is FQNEAQ. Trimming took 1 base from V and 1 from J, leaving 17 bases between them. CDR3 protein: CASSLVFSSRASGANVLTF. In DNA, the CDR3 is TGTGCCAGCAGCTTAGTGTTTAGCTCTCGGGCTTCTGGGGCCAACGTCCTGACTTTC.

The CDR3 is CASSRSSGPTNYGYTF. The DNA for the CDR3 is TGCGCCAGCAGCCGGAGCTCCGGGCCAACTAACTATGGCTACACCTTC. The chain uses TRBV5-1 and TRBJ1-2, with D unresolved. This CDR3 spans 16 amino acids. Trimming took off 4 bases at V and 0 bases at J, with 16 bases between the two ends. Germline lookup yields CDR1 SGHRS and CDR2 YFSETQ.

This clonotype has a handful of counts. V usage is TRBV20-1 and J usage is TRBJ2-7, with 9 nucleotides matching TRBD2. V lost 0 bases to trimming and J lost 0 bases; unmatched junction nucleotides: 6. Germline assignment: CDR1 DFQATT and CDR2 SNEGSKA (reference sequence). The CDR3 has 16 amino acids. In DNA form, the CDR3 reads TGCAGTGCTAGAGATATAGCGGGGGCCGTCTCCTACGAGCAGTACTTC. This sequence encodes CSARDIAGAVSYEQYF.

V is TRBV3-1 and J is TRBJ1-2; 9 bases are a match to TRBD1. The V and J ends lost 7 bases and 1 base, in that order; junction bases with no gene match: 4. Germline CDR1 LGHDT, CDR2 YNNKEL (reference sequence). The CDR3 is 14 amino acids. CDR3 coding DNA: TGTGCCAGCACCGGACAGGGGTTTAACTATGGCTACACCTTC. Protein: CASTGQGFNYGYTF.

The rearrangement uses TRBV20-1 and TRBJ1-4, with D unclear. Germline CDR1 and CDR2: DFQATT and SNEGSKA (reference sequence). The V gene lost 5 bases and the J gene lost 4 bases, with 11 bases spanning the gap. The CDR3 covers 13 residues. This CDR3 is CSAYGEFNEKLFF. For the CDR3, the DNA is TGCAGTGCTTATGGGGAGTTTAATGAAAAACTGTTTTTT.

This clonotype came up a few times. This sequence joins TRBV20-1 and TRBJ2-3; maybe TRBD2 (6 bases). Looked up from germline, CDR1 is DFQATT and CDR2 is SNEGSKA (reference sequence). V lost 5 bases and J lost 0, with 12 bases in between. The CDR3 covers 14 residues. CDR3 in amino acids: CSAYPGGSTDTQYF. The DNA of the CDR3 is TGCAGTGCTTATCCCGGGGGTAGCACAGATACGCAGTATTTT.

This chain links TRBV20-1 with TRBJ1-2; D is perhaps TRBD1 (5 bases). Trimming shortened V by 3 bases and J by 10 bases, and 21 bases separated the two germline ends. CDR1 is DFQATT and CDR2 is SNEGSKA in the germline V gene (reference sequence). The CDR3 has 14 residues. This chain's CDR3 is CSASGAPGIGDYTF. Here the CDR3 DNA reads TGCAGTGCTAGCGGGGCCCCAGGAATTGGTGACTACACCTTC.

The table lists this clonotype with a few counts. The rearrangement links TRBV20-1 to TRBJ2-7, with D hard to call. CDR1 DFQATT and CDR2 SNEGSKA come from the germline V gene (reference sequence). V gave up 0 bases and J gave up 4 bases, with 13 bases separating them. The CDR3 loop spans 14 amino acids. The CDR3 DNA reads as TGCAGTGCTAGAGATCCAGCCCCTGGGTACGAGCAGTACTTC. Its translation is CSARDPAPGYEQYF.

The chain combines TRBV9 with TRBJ1-5, with 7 bases that match TRBD1. The CDR3 runs to 15 residues. The J segment lost 5 bases and the V segment lost 0 bases, leaving 5 bases of the junction unmatched. Germline loops: CDR1 SGDLS, CDR2 YYNGEE. CDR3 sequence: CASSVGQGGDQPQHF. CDR3 nucleotides: TGTGCCAGCAGCGTAGGACAGGGAGGGGATCAGCCCCAGCATTTT.